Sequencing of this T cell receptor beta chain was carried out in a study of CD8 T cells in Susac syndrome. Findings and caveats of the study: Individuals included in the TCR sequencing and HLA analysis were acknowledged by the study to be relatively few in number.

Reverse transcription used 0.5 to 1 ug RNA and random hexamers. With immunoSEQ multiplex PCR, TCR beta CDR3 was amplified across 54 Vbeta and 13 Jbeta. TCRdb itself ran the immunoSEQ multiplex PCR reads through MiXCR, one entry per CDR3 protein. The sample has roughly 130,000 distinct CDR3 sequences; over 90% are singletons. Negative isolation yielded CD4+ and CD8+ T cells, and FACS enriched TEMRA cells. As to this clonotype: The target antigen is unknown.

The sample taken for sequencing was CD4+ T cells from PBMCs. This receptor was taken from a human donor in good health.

The CDR3 sequence: CASSDLDSQETQYF. The CDR3, as DNA: TGCGCCAGCAGCGATTTGGACAGCCAAGAGACCCAGTACTTC. The chain employs TRBV5-1 and TRBJ2-5, with a tentative D call TRBD1 (6 bases). The CDR3 is 14 residues long. Trimming shortened V by 4 bases and J by 1 base, and 11 bases separated the two germline ends. CDR1 and CDR2 (germline): SGHRS, YFSETQ.